This is a list of T cell receptor beta chains from one sample in a study of T cells in Graves' hyperthyroidism and ophthalmopathy. From the multiplex PCR reads, TCRdb called clonotypes with MiXCR, one entry per CDR3 protein. This repertoire shows under 300,000 distinct CDR3 sequences, approximately 26% found once; its top ten account for around 30%. The specimen was blood. These receptors were collected from a man aged 35 to 55 with Graves' hyperthyroidism that later progressed to Graves' ophthalmopathy. CDR3s include the opening cysteine and the closing phenylalanine or tryptophan. D genes are given only for firm matches. Rows give clone size only sometimes, using once, few, many, or a class for an expanded clone.

DNA	CDR3	J	size	D	V
TGTGCCAGCTCCGCTGTCGGAGGGAACACTGAAGCTTTCTTT	CASSAVGGNTEAFF	TRBJ1-1	many	.	TRBV18
TGTGCCAGCAGCCGGGTGGGCTACACCTTC	CASSRVGYTF	TRBJ1-2	.	.	TRBV28
TGTGCCAGCTCACCACTCGGGACCGGGTCACCCCTCCACTTT	CASSPLGTGSPLHF	TRBJ1-6	few	.	TRBV18
TGTGCCAGCAGTCCCCGGCGAGGCAGGGGGCAACACGAGCAGTACTTC	CASSPRRGRGQHEQYF	TRBJ2-7	.	TRBD1	TRBV12-3/TRBV12-4
TGTGCCAGCAGTTCCCGGGAGGCGGGGTACGAGCAGTACTTC	CASSSREAGYEQYF	TRBJ2-7	.	TRBD2	TRBV12-3/TRBV12-4
TGTGCCAGCAGTAGGGACAGGGGGCGGACTGAAGCTTTCTTT	CASSRDRGRTEAFF	TRBJ1-1	many	TRBD1	TRBV12-3/TRBV12-4
TGTGCCAGCAGCTCCGGACCGACGCGACAGTTAAATGGCTACACCTTC	CASSSGPTRQLNGYTF	TRBJ1-2	.	.	TRBV11-2
TGTGCCAGCAGTTTCCCCTCAGGGGAGTCCTACGAGCAGTACTTC	CASSFPSGESYEQYF	TRBJ2-7	.	.	TRBV12-3/TRBV12-4
TGTGCCAGCAGTTCAGCCGGGACAGGGGTGAACACTGAAGCTTTCTTT	CASSSAGTGVNTEAFF	TRBJ1-1	many	TRBD1	TRBV12-3/TRBV12-4
TGTGCCAGCAGTTTTGGACAGGGCAATCAGCCCCAGCATTTT	CASSFGQGNQPQHF	TRBJ1-5	many	TRBD1	TRBV6-5
TGTGCCAGCAGTGATCCAGGTCGGGTCGACGGCTACACCTTC	CASSDPGRVDGYTF	TRBJ1-2	many	.	TRBV6-1
TGTGCCAGCAGTTTTTGGCTAGCGGGTGCCTCTGGGGCCAACGTCCTGACTTTC	CASSFWLAGASGANVLTF	TRBJ2-6	many	TRBD2	TRBV12-3/TRBV12-4
TGTGCCAGCAGATTGACTAGCGGGAGTCACGAGCAGTACTTC	CASRLTSGSHEQYF	TRBJ2-7	.	TRBD2	TRBV7-8
TGTGCCATCAGTGAGTCGATGGCCAGGGTTGGGCAGCCCCAGCATTTT	CAISESMARVGQPQHF	TRBJ1-5	many	.	TRBV10-3
TGTGCCACCAGCAGGGCCGGACTCACCGGGGAGCTGTTTTTT	CATSRAGLTGELFF	TRBJ2-2	.	.	TRBV15
TGTGCCACCAGTGATTTGTACGGAAAGAACACTGAAGCTTTCTTT	CATSDLYGKNTEAFF	TRBJ1-1	many	.	TRBV24-1
TGTGCCAGCTCACCGGGCGTTGGGGAGACCCAGTACTTC	CASSPGVGETQYF	TRBJ2-5	many	.	TRBV18
TGCAGCGTTGAAGATCCCGTGAGGGCCAAAAACATTCAGTACTTC	CSVEDPVRAKNIQYF	TRBJ2-4	many	.	TRBV29-1
TGTGCCAGCATGACCCGAGGACAGGCCTACGAGCAGTACTTC	CASMTRGQAYEQYF	TRBJ2-7	many	TRBD1	TRBV6-5
TGCAGTGCTAGTAAGAGCACTGAAGCTTTCTTT	CSASKSTEAFF	TRBJ1-1	many	.	TRBV20-1
TGTGCCAGCAGCCAAGATGCTGAAGCTTTCTTT	CASSQDAEAFF	TRBJ1-1	many	.	TRBV3-1
TGTGCCAGCAGTTACGTTGCCAGGGGGTCTTTGCAGCCCCAGCATTTT	CASSYVARGSLQPQHF	TRBJ1-5	many	TRBD1	TRBV6-2/TRBV6-3
TGTGCCAGTAGTATAGATGGCCAGGGCCCCGGGGGTCGAGCTTTCTTT	CASSIDGQGPGGRAFF	TRBJ1-1	.	.	TRBV19
TGCAGCGTAGCGACAGGCTCCAAAAACATTCAGTACTTC	CSVATGSKNIQYF	TRBJ2-4	many	.	TRBV29-1
TGCAGTGCTAGTTTGGGGGTCGGCACGTGGCAGTACTTC	CSASLGVGTWQYF	TRBJ2-7	many	.	TRBV20-1
TGTGCCAGCAGCTACGGGACAAGCAATCAGCCCCAGCATTTT	CASSYGTSNQPQHF	TRBJ1-5	many	.	TRBV6-5
TGTGCCACCAGTAGACAGGGTCTGACCGGGGAGCTGTTTTTT	CATSRQGLTGELFF	TRBJ2-2	many	TRBD1	TRBV24-1
TGTGCCATCAGTGCAGGTACAGGGAGTACCTACGAGCAGTACTTC	CAISAGTGSTYEQYF	TRBJ2-7	many	.	TRBV10-3
TGTGCCAGCAGTGGACAGCTCACCGGGGAGCTGTTTTTT	CASSGQLTGELFF	TRBJ2-2	few	.	TRBV28
TGCAGTGCTACCGCCAGACTAGCGGGGGGGGAGACCCAGTACTTC	CSATARLAGGETQYF	TRBJ2-5	.	TRBD2	TRBV20-1
TGTGCCAGCAGTTTATCCCAACCAGCGGGCGGTACCTACGAGCAGTACTTC	CASSLSQPAGGTYEQYF	TRBJ2-7	many	.	TRBV28
TGTGCTAGTGGTTTGTTCACCGGGACCGGGGAGCTGTTTTTT	CASGLFTGTGELFF	TRBJ2-2	many	.	TRBV12-5
TGTGCCAGCAGAGGGGACAGTTCCTATGGCTACACCTTC	CASRGDSSYGYTF	TRBJ1-2	many	TRBD1	TRBV6-5
TGTGCCAGCTTGGACAGGGGAGGCTACGAGCAGTACTTC	CASLDRGGYEQYF	TRBJ2-7	.	TRBD1	TRBV6-1
TGTGCCAGCAGCTCTCCTCCGGGAATCGAGCAGTACTTC	CASSSPPGIEQYF	TRBJ2-7	.	.	TRBV7-1
TGTGCCAGCAGCGGAATCTACGAGCAGTACTTC	CASSGIYEQYF	TRBJ2-7	many	.	TRBV5-5
TGTGCCACCAGTGATTCCGGGACTAGCGGGAAAGAGACCCAGTACTTC	CATSDSGTSGKETQYF	TRBJ2-5	many	TRBD2	TRBV24-1
TGCGCCAGCAGCTTGCGGGCTAGCGGAGACACCGGGGAGCTGTCTTTT	CASSLRASGDTGELSF	TRBJ2-2	once	TRBD2	TRBV5-1
TGCAGTGGAAAGATAGCGGGAGGGCCGCAAGAGACCCAGTACTTC	CSGKIAGGPQETQYF	TRBJ2-5	many	TRBD2	TRBV20-1
TGTGCCAGCAGTTCCTGGACTAGCGGGAGTCGAGAGCAGTACTTC	CASSSWTSGSREQYF	TRBJ2-7	few	TRBD2	TRBV6-2/TRBV6-3
TGCAGCGTTGAACGGGCAGCCACCAAAAACATTCAGTACTTC	CSVERAATKNIQYF	TRBJ2-4	many	.	TRBV29-1
TGTGCCAGCAGTCTACTAGGGGCAGGGAATGAAGCTTTCTTT	CASSLLGAGNEAFF	TRBJ1-1	many	.	TRBV7-4
TGTGCCACCAGCAGAGATAGTCCCAGGGCATCAGGGACCCAGTACTTC	CATSRDSPRASGTQYF	TRBJ2-5	many	.	TRBV15
TGTGCCAGCAGTTTTGTCATTGCGGGCGCGGACACCATATATTTT	CASSFVIAGADTIYF	TRBJ1-3	many	.	TRBV12-3/TRBV12-4
TGTGCCAGCACCAATCCTGGGACTAGCGGTAACGAGCGGTACTTC	CASTNPGTSGNERYF	TRBJ2-7	many	TRBD2	TRBV2
TGTGCCAGTCTACTGGGGACAGGGGGCGTTTGCTCTGGGGCCAACGTCCTGACTTTC	CASLLGTGGVCSGANVLTF	TRBJ2-6	.	TRBD1	TRBV19